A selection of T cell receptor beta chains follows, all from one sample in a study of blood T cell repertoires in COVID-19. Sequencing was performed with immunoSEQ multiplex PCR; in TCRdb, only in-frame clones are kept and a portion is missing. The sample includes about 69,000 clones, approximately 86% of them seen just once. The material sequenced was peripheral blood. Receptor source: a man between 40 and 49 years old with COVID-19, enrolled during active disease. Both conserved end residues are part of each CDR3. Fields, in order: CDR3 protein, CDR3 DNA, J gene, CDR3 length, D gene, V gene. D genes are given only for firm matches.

cdr3_aa: CASSDASGTEAFF
cdr3_nt: TGTGCCAGCAGTGACGCCTCGGGCACTGAAGCTTTCTTT
j_call: TRBJ1-1
cdr3_length: 13
d_call: .
v_call: TRBV6-1

cdr3_aa: CASSPRLERERVYDTQYF
cdr3_nt: TGTGCCAGCAGCCCGCGACTTGAAAGGGAGAGGGTTTATGATACGCAGTATTTT
j_call: TRBJ2-3
cdr3_length: 18
d_call: .
v_call: TRBV7-9

cdr3_aa: CATRTSASSYNEQFF
cdr3_nt: TGTGCCACCCGGACTAGCGCGAGCTCCTACAATGAGCAGTTCTTC
j_call: TRBJ2-1
cdr3_length: 15
d_call: TRBD2
v_call: TRBV5-4

cdr3_aa: CAIREGGGGTEAFF
cdr3_nt: TGTGCCATCAGAGAGGGTGGGGGGGGCACTGAAGCTTTCTTT
j_call: TRBJ1-1
cdr3_length: 14
d_call: .
v_call: TRBV10-3

cdr3_aa: CASSSGYGDVSYNSPLHF
cdr3_nt: TGTGCCAGCAGCTCCGGGTATGGAGATGTCTCCTATAATTCACCCCTCCACTTT
j_call: TRBJ1-6
cdr3_length: 18
d_call: .
v_call: TRBV7-9

cdr3_aa: CASSSARPGLTTLIGNTIYF
cdr3_nt: TGTGCCAGCAGCTCTGCAAGGCCGGGACTGACGACCCTTATCGGAAACACCATATATTTT
j_call: TRBJ1-3
cdr3_length: 20
d_call: .
v_call: TRBV7-8

cdr3_aa: CAWSKERQGVGSNQPQHF
cdr3_nt: TGTGCCTGGAGTAAGGAAAGACAGGGGGTGGGCAGCAATCAGCCCCAGCATTTT
j_call: TRBJ1-5
cdr3_length: 18
d_call: TRBD1
v_call: TRBV30

cdr3_aa: CASSSLEGGGEQFF
cdr3_nt: TGCGCCAGCAGCTCACTGGAAGGGGGGGGTGAGCAGTTCTTC
j_call: TRBJ2-1
cdr3_length: 14
d_call: .
v_call: TRBV5-1

cdr3_aa: CASTSGGGNQPQHF
cdr3_nt: .
j_call: TRBJ1-5
cdr3_length: 14
d_call: .
v_call: TRBV19

cdr3_aa: CASRIAGDTGELFF
cdr3_nt: TGCGCCAGCAGGATCGCGGGGGACACCGGGGAGCTGTTTTTT
j_call: TRBJ2-2
cdr3_length: 14
d_call: TRBD2
v_call: TRBV10-2

cdr3_aa: CASIEGGSNTEAFF
cdr3_nt: TGTGCCAGTATCGAGGGTGGATCCAACACTGAAGCTTTCTTT
j_call: TRBJ1-1
cdr3_length: 14
d_call: .
v_call: TRBV19

cdr3_aa: CASSLSPGTDTQYF
cdr3_nt: TGTGCCAGCAGTTTATCCCCAGGCACAGATACGCAGTATTTT
j_call: TRBJ2-3
cdr3_length: 14
d_call: .
v_call: TRBV28

cdr3_aa: CASSTTGFLGEQYF
cdr3_nt: TGTGCCAGTAGCACGACAGGGTTTTTGGGCGAGCAGTACTTC
j_call: TRBJ2-7
cdr3_length: 14
d_call: TRBD1
v_call: TRBV19

cdr3_aa: CASSVGHNSGNTIYF
cdr3_nt: TGTGCCAGCAGCGTAGGACACAACTCTGGAAACACCATATATTTT
j_call: TRBJ1-3
cdr3_length: 15
d_call: .
v_call: TRBV9

cdr3_aa: CASSLANTQETQYF
cdr3_nt: TGCGCCAGCAGCTTGGCCAACACCCAAGAGACCCAGTACTTC
j_call: TRBJ2-5
cdr3_length: 14
d_call: .
v_call: TRBV5-1

cdr3_aa: CASRGTATYGYTF
cdr3_nt: TGTGCCAGCAGGGGGACAGCAACCTATGGCTACACCTTC
j_call: TRBJ1-2
cdr3_length: 13
d_call: TRBD1
v_call: TRBV6-5

cdr3_aa: CASSLLSGNTIYF
cdr3_nt: TGTGCCAGCAGCTTACTCTCTGGAAACACCATATATTTT
j_call: TRBJ1-3
cdr3_length: 13
d_call: .
v_call: TRBV11-1

cdr3_aa: CASSQGPAGETQYF
cdr3_nt: TGTGCCAGCAGCCAAGGACCCGCGGGGGAGACCCAGTACTTC
j_call: TRBJ2-5
cdr3_length: 14
d_call: .
v_call: TRBV14

cdr3_aa: CASSQDGGQSRNEQFF
cdr3_nt: TGTGCCAGCAGCCAAGATGGGGGACAGTCCCGCAATGAGCAGTTCTTC
j_call: TRBJ2-1
cdr3_length: 16
d_call: TRBD1
v_call: TRBV3-1/TRBV3-2

cdr3_aa: CATSDLVLAGVVYGYTF
cdr3_nt: TGTGCCACCAGTGATTTGGTTTTGGCAGGGGTTGTCTATGGCTACACCTTC
j_call: TRBJ1-2
cdr3_length: 17
d_call: .
v_call: TRBV24-1

cdr3_aa: CARSLDRQNTEAFF
cdr3_nt: TGTGCCAGAAGCTTGGACAGGCAGAACACTGAAGCTTTCTTT
j_call: TRBJ1-1
cdr3_length: 14
d_call: .
v_call: TRBV5-3

cdr3_aa: CASSNAGTTYEQYF
cdr3_nt: TGCGCCAGCAGCAATGCCGGGACAACCTACGAGCAGTACTTC
j_call: TRBJ2-7
cdr3_length: 14
d_call: .
v_call: TRBV5-1

cdr3_aa: CASSQPRVSYEQYF
cdr3_nt: TGCGCCAGCAGCCAACCCAGGGTTTCCTACGAGCAGTACTTC
j_call: TRBJ2-7
cdr3_length: 14
d_call: .
v_call: TRBV4-1

cdr3_aa: CASWAGQGYEQYF
cdr3_nt: TGTGCCAGCTGGGCGGGACAGGGCTACGAGCAGTACTTC
j_call: TRBJ2-7
cdr3_length: 13
d_call: TRBD1
v_call: TRBV2